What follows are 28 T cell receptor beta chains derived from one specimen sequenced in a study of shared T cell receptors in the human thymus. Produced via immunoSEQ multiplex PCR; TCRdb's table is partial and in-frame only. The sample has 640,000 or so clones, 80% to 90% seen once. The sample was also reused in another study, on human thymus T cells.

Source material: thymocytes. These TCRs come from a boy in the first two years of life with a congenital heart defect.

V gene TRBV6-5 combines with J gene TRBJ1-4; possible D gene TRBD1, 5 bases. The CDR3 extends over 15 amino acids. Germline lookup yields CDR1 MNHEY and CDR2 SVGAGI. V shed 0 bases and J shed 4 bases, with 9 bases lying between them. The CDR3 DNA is TGTGCCAGCAGTTACTCGGGGGGGGTTAATGAAAAACTGTTTTTT. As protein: CASSYSGGVNEKLFF.

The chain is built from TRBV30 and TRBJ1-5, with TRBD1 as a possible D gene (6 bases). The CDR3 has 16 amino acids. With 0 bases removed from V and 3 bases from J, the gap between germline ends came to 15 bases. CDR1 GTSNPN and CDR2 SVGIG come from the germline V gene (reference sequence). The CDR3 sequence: CAWSVNPEGDNQPQHF. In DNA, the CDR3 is TGTGCCTGGAGTGTAAACCCCGAGGGGGACAATCAGCCCCAGCATTTT.

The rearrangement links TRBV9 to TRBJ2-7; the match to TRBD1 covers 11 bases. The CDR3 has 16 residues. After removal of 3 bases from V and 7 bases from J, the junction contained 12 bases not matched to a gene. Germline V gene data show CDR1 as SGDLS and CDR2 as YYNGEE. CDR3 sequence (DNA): TGTGCCAGCAGCGCAAAGGCGGACAGGGGGCGAAATGAGCAGTACTTC. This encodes CASSAKADRGRNEQYF.

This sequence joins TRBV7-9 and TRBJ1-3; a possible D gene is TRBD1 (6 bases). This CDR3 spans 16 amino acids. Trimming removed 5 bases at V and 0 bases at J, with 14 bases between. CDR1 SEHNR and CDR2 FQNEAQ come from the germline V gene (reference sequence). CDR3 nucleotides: TGTGCCAGCAGCCTAAAGACAGGATCCTCTGGAAACACCATATATTTT. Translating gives CASSLKTGSSGNTIYF.

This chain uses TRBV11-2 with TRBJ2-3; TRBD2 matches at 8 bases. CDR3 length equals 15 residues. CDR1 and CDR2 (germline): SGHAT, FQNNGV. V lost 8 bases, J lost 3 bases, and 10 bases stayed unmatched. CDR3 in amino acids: CASREGRGRTDTQYF. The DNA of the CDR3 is TGTGCCAGCCGGGAGGGGAGGGGGAGGACAGATACGCAGTATTTT.

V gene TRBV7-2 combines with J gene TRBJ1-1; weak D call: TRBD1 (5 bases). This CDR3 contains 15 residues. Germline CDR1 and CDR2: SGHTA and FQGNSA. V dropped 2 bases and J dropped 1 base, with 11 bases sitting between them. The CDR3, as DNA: TGTGCCAGCAGCTTATTACTGGGGGGGAACACTGAAGCTTTCTTT. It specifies CASSLLLGGNTEAFF.

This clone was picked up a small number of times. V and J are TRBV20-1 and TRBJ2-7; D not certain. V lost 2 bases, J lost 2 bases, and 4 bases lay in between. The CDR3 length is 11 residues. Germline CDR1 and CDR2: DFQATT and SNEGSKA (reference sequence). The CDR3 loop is CSARSAYEQYF. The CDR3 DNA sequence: TGCAGTGCTAGATCAGCCTACGAGCAGTACTTC.

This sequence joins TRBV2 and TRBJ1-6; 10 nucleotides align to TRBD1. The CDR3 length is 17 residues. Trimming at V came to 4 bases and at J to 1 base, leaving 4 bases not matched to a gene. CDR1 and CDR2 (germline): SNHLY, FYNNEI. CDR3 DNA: TGTGCCAGCAGTGTAGGACAGGGGGGATCCTATAATTCACCCCTCCACTTT. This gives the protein CASSVGQGGSYNSPLHF. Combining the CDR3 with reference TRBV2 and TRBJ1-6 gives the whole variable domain EPEVTQTPSHQVTQMGQEVILRCVPISNHLYFYWYRQILGQKVEFLVSFYNNEISEKSEIFDDQFSVERPDGSNFTLKIRSTKLEDSAMYFCASSVGQGGSYNSPLHFGNGTRLTVT.

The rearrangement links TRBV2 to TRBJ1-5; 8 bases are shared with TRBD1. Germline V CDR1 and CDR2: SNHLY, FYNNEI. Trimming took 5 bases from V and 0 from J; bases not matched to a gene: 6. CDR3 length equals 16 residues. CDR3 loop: CASSLTGGYSNQPQHF. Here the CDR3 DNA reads TGTGCCAGCAGTCTCACAGGGGGGTATAGCAATCAGCCCCAGCATTTT.

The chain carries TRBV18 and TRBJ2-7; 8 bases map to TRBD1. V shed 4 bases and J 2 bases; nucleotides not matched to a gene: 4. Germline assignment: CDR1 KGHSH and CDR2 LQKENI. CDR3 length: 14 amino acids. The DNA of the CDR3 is TGTGCCAGCTCACACAACAGGGGGGCCTACGAGCAGTACTTC. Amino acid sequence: CASSHNRGAYEQYF. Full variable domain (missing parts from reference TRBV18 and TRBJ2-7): NAGVMQNPRHLVRRRGQEARLRCSPMKGHSHVYWYRQLPEEGLKFMVYLQKENIIDESGMPKERFSAEFPKEGPSILRIQQVVRGDSAAYFCASSHNRGAYEQYFGPGTRLTVT.

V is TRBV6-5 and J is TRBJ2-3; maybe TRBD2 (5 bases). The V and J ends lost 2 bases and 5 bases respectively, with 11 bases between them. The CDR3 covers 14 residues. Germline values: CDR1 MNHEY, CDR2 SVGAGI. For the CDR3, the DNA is TGTGCCAGCAGTTACGGTCGGGGTCTAGATACGCAGTATTTT. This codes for CASSYGRGLDTQYF.

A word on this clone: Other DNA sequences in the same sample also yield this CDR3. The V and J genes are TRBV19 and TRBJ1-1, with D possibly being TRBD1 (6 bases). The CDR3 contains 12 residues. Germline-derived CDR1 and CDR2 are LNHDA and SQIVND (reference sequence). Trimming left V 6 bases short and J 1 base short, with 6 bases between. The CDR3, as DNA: TGTGCCAGTAGGGACAGGAACACTGAAGCTTTCTTT. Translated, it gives CASRDRNTEAFF.

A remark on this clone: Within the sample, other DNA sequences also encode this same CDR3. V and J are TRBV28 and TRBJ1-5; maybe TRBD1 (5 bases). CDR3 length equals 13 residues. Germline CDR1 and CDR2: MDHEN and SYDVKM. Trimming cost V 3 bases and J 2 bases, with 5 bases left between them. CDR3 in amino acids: CASSLTGNQPQHF. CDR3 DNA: TGTGCCAGCAGTTTGACAGGCAATCAGCCCCAGCATTTT.

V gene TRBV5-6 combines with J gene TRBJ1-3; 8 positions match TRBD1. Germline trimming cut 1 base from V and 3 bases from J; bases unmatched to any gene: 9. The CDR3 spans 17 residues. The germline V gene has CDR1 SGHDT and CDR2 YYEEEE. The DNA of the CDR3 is TGTGCCAGCAGCTTGTATCCCGACAGGGGATGTGGAAACACCATATATTTT. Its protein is CASSLYPDRGCGNTIYF.

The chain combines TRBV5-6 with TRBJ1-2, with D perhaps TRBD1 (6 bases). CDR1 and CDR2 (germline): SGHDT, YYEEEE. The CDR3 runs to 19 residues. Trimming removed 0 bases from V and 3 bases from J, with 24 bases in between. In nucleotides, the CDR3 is TGTGCCAGCAGCTTGGACAGGGCTTTTTATGGCTTATGGGACTATGGCTACACCTTC. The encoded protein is CASSLDRAFYGLWDYGYTF. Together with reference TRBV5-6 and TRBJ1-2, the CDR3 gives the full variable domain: DAGVTQSPTHLIKTRGQQVTLRCSPKSGHDTVSWYQQALGQGPQFIFQYYEEEERQRGNFPDRFSGHQFPNYSSELNVNALLLGDSALYLCASSLDRAFYGLWDYGYTFGSGTRLTVV.

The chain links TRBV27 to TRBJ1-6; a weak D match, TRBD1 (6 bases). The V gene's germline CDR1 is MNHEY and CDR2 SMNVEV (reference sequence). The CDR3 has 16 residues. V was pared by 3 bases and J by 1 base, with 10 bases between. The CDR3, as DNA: TGTGCCAGCAGTTTGGTCAGGGGATCCTATAATTCACCCCTCCACTTT. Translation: CASSLVRGSYNSPLHF.

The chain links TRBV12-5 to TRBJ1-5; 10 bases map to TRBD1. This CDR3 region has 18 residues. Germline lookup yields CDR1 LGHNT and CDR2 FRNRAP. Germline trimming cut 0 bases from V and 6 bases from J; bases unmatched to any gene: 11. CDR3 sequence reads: CASGLVSRDRGGRQPQHF. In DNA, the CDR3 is TGTGCTAGTGGTTTGGTATCGAGGGACAGGGGCGGTCGTCAGCCCCAGCATTTT.

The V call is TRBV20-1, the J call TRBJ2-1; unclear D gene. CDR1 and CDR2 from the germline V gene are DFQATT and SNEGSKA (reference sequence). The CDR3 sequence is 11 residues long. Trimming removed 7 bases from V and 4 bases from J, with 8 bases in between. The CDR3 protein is CSVTPYNEQFF. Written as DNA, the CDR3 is TGCAGTGTAACACCGTACAATGAGCAGTTCTTC.

CDR3 region: CASSSEEEGMQETQYF. The DNA of the CDR3 is TGTGCCAGCAGCAGTGAGGAGGAAGGCATGCAAGAGACCCAGTACTTC. The rearrangement uses TRBV7-8 and TRBJ2-5, with D possibly being TRBD2 (5 bases). This CDR3 has 16 amino acids. Trimming left V 5 bases short and J 2 bases short, with 18 bases between. CDR1 is SGHVS, CDR2 FQNEAQ, per germline. The full variable domain, with the rest looked up from reference TRBV7-8 and TRBJ2-5, is GAGVSQSPRYKVAKRGQDVALRCDPISGHVSLFWYQQALGQGPEFLTYFQNEAQLDKSGLPSDRFFAERPEGSVSTLKIQRTQQEDSAVYLCASSSEEEGMQETQYFGPGTRLLVL.

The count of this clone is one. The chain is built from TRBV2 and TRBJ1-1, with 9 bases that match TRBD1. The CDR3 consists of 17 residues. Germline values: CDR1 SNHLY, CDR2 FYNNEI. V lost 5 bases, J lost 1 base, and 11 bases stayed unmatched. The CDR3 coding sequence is TGTGCCAGCAGTTACTCGGGGACAGGGCTCCAGAACACTGAAGCTTTCTTT. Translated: CASSYSGTGLQNTEAFF. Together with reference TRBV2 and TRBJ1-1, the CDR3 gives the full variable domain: EPEVTQTPSHQVTQMGQEVILRCVPISNHLYFYWYRQILGQKVEFLVSFYNNEISEKSEIFDDQFSVERPDGSNFTLKIRSTKLEDSAMYFCASSYSGTGLQNTEAFFGQGTRLTVV.

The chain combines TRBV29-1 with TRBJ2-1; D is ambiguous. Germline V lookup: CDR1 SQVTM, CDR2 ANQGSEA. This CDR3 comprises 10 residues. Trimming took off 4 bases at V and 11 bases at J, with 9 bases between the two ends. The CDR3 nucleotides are TGCAGCGTTGGAGTCTGTCAGCAGTTCTTC. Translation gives CSVGVCQQFF.

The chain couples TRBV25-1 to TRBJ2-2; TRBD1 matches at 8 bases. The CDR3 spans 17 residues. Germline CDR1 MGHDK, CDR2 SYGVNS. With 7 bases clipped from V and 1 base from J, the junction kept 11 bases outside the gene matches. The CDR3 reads CASTPVPGTGNTGELFF. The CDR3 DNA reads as TGTGCCAGCACGCCGGTTCCCGGGACAGGGAACACCGGGGAGCTGTTTTTT.

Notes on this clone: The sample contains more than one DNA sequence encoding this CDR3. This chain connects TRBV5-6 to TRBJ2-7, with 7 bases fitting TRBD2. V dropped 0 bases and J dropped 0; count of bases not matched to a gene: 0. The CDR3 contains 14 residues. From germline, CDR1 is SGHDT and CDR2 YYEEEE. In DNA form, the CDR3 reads TGTGCCAGCAGCTTGGGGGGGGGCTCCTACGAGCAGTACTTC. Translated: CASSLGGGSYEQYF.

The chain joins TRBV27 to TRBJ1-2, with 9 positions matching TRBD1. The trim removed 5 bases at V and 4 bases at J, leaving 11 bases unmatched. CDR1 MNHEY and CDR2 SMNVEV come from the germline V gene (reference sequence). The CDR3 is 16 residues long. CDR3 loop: CASSPPDRGPLYGYTF. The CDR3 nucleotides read TGTGCCAGCAGTCCGCCGGACAGGGGTCCCCTCTATGGCTACACCTTC.

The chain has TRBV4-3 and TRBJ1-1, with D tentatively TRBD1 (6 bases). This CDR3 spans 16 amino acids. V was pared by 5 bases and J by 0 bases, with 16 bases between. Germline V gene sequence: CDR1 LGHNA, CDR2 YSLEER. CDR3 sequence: CASSIRTEFMNTEAFF. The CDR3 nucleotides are TGCGCCAGCAGCATCCGGACAGAATTCATGAACACTGAAGCTTTCTTT.

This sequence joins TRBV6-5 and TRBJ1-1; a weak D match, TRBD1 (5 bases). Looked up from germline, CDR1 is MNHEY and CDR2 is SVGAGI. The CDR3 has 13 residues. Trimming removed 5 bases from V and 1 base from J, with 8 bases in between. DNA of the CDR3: TGTGCCAGCAGTGACGGACAGAACACTGAAGCTTTCTTT. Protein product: CASSDGQNTEAFF.

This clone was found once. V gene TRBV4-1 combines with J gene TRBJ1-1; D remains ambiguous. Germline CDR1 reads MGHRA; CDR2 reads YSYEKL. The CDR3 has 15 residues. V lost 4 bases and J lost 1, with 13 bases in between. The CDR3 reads CASSLSPRGNTEAFF. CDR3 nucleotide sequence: TGCGCCAGCAGCCTCAGTCCCAGAGGGAACACTGAAGCTTTCTTT.

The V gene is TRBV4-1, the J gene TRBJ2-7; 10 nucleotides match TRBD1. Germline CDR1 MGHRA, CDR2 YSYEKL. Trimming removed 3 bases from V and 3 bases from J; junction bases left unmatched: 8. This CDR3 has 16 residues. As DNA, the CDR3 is TGCGCCAGCAGCCACTCCCGGGACAGGGGCCTCTACGAGCAGTACTTC. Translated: CASSHSRDRGLYEQYF.